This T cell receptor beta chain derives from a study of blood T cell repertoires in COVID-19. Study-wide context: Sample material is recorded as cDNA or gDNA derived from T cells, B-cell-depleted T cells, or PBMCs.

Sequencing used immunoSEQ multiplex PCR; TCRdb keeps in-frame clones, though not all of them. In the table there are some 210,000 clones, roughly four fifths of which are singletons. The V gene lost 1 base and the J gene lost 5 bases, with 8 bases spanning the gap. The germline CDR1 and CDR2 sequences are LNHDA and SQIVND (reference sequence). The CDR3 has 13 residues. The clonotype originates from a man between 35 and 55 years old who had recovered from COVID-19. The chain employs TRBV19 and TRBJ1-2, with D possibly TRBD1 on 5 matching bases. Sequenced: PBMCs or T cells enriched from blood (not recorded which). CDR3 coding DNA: TGTGCCAGTAGTATAGGACAGTTATATGGCTACACCTTC. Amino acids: CASSIGQLYGYTF.